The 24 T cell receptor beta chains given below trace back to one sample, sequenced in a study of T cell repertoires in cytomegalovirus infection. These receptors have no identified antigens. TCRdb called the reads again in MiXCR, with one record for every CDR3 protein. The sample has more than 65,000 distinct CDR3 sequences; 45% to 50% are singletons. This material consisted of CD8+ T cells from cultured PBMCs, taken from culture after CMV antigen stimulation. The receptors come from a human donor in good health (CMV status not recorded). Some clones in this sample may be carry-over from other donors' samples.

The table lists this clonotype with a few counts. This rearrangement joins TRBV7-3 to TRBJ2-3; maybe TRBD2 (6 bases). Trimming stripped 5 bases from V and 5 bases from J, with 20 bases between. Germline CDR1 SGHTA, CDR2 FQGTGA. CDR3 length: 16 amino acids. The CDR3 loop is CASSLARTGVIDTQYF. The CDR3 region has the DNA TGTGCCAGCAGCCTAGCCCGGACGGGAGTGATAGATACGCAGTATTTT. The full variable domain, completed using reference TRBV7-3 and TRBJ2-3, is GAGVSQTPSNKVTEKGKYVELRCDPISGHTALYWYRQSLGQGPEFLIYFQGTGAADDSGLPNDRFFAVRPEGSVSTLKIQRTERGDSAVYLCASSLARTGVIDTQYFGPGTRLTVL.

CDR3 region: CASSLSGRTYEQYF. The CDR3 coding sequence is TGTGCCAGCAGTTTATCCGGACGGACCTACGAGCAGTACTTC. This rearrangement joins TRBV28 to TRBJ2-7, with D unclear. This CDR3 comprises 14 residues. V was trimmed by 1 base and J by 2 bases, leaving 9 bases between them. CDR1 and CDR2 (germline): MDHEN, SYDVKM.

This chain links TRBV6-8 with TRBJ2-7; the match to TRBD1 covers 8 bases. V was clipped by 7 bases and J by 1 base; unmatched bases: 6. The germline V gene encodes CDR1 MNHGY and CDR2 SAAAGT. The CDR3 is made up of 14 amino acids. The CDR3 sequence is CASTRTGRSYEQYF. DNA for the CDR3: TGTGCCAGCACCCGGACAGGGCGATCCTACGAGCAGTACTTC.

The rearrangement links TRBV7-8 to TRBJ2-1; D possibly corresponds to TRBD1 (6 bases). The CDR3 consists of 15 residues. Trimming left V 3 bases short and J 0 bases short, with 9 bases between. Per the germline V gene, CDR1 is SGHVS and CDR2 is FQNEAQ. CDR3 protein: CASSLEDSSYNEQFF. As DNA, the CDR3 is TGTGCCAGCAGCTTGGAGGACAGCTCCTACAATGAGCAGTTCTTC.

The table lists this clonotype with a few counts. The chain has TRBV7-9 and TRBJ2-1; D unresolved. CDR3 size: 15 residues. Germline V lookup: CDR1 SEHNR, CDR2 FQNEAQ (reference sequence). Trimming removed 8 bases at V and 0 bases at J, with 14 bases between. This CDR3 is CASGASESSYNEQFF. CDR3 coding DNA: TGTGCCAGCGGCGCTTCGGAGAGCTCCTACAATGAGCAGTTCTTC.

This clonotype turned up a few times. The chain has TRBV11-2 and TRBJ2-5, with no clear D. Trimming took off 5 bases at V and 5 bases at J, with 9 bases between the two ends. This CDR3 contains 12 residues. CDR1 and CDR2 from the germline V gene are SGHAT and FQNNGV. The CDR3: CASSPPAETQYF. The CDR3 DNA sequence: TGTGCCAGCAGCCCCCCCGCGGAGACCCAGTACTTC. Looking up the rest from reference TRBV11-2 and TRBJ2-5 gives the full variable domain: EAGVAQSPRYKIIEKRQSVAFWCNPISGHATLYWYQQILGQGPKLLIQFQNNGVVDDSQLPKDRFSAERLKGVDSTLKIQPAKLEDSAVYLCASSPPAETQYFGPGTRLLVL.

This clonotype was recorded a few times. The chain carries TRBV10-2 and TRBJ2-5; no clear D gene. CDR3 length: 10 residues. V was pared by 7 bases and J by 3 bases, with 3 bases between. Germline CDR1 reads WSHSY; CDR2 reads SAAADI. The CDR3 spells CASNKETQYF. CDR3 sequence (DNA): TGCGCCAGCAACAAAGAGACCCAGTACTTC.

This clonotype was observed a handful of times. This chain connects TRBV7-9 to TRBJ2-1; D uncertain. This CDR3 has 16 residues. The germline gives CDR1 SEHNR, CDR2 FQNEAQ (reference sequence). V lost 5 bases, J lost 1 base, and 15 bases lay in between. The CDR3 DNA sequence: TGTGCCAGCAGCCCAAAGGATGGCGGTTCCTACAATGAGCAGTTCTTC. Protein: CASSPKDGGSYNEQFF.

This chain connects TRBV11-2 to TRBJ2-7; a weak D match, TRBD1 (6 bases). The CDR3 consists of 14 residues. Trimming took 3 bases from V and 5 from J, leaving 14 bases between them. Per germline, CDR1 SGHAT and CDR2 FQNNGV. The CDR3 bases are TGTGCCAGCAGCTTTATGACAGGTGGGCACGAGCAGTACTTC. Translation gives CASSFMTGGHEQYF.

CDR3 residues: CASSPPRTNGYEQYF. The CDR3 coding sequence is TGTGCCAGCAGCCCCCCGAGGACTAACGGATACGAGCAGTACTTC. The rearrangement joins TRBV28 to TRBJ2-7; tentative D call: TRBD2 (6 bases). The CDR3 extends over 15 amino acids. Trimming pared 6 bases from V and 4 bases from J, leaving 19 bases between. The germline V gene encodes CDR1 MDHEN and CDR2 SYDVKM.

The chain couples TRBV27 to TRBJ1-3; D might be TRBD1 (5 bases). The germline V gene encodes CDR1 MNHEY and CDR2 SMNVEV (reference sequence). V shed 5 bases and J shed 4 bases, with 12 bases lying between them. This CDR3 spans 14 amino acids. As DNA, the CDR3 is TGTGCCAGCAGTCCCCGGGACGGAGGAAACACCATATATTTT. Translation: CASSPRDGGNTIYF.

CDR3 amino acids: CASSPGRGRQPQHF. DNA of the CDR3: TGTGCCAGCTCACCAGGCAGGGGGCGTCAGCCCCAGCATTTT. The chain carries TRBV18 and TRBJ1-5, with 8 bases fitting TRBD1. The germline V gene encodes CDR1 KGHSH and CDR2 LQKENI. The V segment lost 2 bases and the J segment 6 bases; nucleotides outside the gene matches: 3. The CDR3 totals 14 residues.

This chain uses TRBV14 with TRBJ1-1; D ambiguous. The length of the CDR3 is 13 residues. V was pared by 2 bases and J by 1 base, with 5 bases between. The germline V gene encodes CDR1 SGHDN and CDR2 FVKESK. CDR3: CASSQWKNTEAFF. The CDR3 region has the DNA TGTGCCAGCAGCCAATGGAAGAACACTGAAGCTTTCTTT.

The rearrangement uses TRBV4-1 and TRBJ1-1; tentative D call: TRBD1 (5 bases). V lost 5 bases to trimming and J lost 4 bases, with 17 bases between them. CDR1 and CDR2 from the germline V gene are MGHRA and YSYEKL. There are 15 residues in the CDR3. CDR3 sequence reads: CASSSYMGGSTEAFF. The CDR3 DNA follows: TGCGCCAGCAGCTCGTATATGGGGGGGAGCACTGAAGCTTTCTTT.

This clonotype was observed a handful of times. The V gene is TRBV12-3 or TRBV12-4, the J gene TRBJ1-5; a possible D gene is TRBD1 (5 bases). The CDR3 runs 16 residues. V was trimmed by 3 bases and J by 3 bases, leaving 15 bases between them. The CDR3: CASSFRGQGDNQPQHF. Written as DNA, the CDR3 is TGTGCCAGCAGTTTTAGAGGGCAGGGAGACAATCAGCCCCAGCATTTT.

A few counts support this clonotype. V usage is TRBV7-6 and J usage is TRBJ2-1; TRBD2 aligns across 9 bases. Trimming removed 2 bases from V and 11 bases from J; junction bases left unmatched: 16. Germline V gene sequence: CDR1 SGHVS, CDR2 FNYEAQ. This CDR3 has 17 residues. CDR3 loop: CASSLWGLSGGTRKQFF. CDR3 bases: TGTGCCAGCAGCTTATGGGGCCTGAGCGGGGGGACGAGAAAGCAGTTCTTC.

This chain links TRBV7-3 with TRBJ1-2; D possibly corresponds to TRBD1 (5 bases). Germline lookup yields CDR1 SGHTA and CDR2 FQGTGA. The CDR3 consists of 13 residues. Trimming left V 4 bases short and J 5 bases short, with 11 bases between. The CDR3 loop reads CASSSDSRYGYTF. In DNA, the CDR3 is TGTGCCAGCAGCTCCGACAGTCGATATGGCTACACCTTC.

As DNA, the CDR3 is TGTGCCAGCAGCCCGGGACTCGAGACCTACGAGCAGTACTTC. Protein sequence: CASSPGLETYEQYF. The chain couples TRBV5-6 to TRBJ2-7, with a possible D match to TRBD2 (6 bases). The CDR3 loop spans 14 amino acids. V lost 4 bases, J lost 2 bases, and 13 bases lay in between. Per germline, CDR1 SGHDT and CDR2 YYEEEE.

DNA of the CDR3: TGTGCCAGCAGTGGTAGCGGGAGGAGCGACAATGAGCAGTTCTTC. This encodes CASSGSGRSDNEQFF. The chain recombines TRBV9 with TRBJ2-1, with 10 bases that match TRBD2. Per the germline V gene, CDR1 is SGDLS and CDR2 is YYNGEE. The junction had 7 bases not matched to a gene; V was cut back by 5 bases and J by 5 bases. The CDR3 totals 15 residues.

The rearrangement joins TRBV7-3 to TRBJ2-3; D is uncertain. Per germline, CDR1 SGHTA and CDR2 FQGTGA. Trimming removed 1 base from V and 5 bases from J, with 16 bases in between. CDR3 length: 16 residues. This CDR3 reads CASSLSPYRLQDTQYF. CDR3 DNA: TGTGCCAGCAGCTTAAGCCCATACCGCCTACAAGATACGCAGTATTTT.

CDR3 residues: CASSLIGTGGNTYEQYF. CDR3 nucleotide sequence: TGTGCCAGCAGCCTAATCGGGACAGGGGGGAACACCTACGAGCAGTACTTC. The chain has TRBV5-4 and TRBJ2-7, with 11 bases that match TRBD1. The trim removed 4 bases at V and 2 bases at J, leaving 11 bases unmatched. Per the germline V gene, CDR1 is SGHNT and CDR2 is YYREEE (reference sequence). The CDR3 runs 17 residues.

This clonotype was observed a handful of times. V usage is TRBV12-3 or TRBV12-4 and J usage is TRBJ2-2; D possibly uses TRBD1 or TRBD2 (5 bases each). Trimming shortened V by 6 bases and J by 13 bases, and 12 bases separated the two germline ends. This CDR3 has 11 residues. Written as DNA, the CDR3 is TGTGCCAGCAGCCCGGGACCGGGGCTGTTTTTT. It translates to CASSPGPGLFF.

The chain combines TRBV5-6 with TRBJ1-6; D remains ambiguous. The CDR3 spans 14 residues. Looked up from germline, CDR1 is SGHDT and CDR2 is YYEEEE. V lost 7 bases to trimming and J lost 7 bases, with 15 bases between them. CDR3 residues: CASLGRRRNSPLHF. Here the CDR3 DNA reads TGTGCCAGCTTGGGCAGGCGGAGGAATTCACCCCTCCACTTT.

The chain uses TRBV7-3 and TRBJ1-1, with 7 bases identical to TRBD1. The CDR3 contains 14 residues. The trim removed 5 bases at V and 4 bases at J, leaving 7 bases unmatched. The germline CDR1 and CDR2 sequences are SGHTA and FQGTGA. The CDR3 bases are TGTGCCAGCAGCACATCGACAGGGTTCACTGAAGCTTTCTTT. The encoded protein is CASSTSTGFTEAFF. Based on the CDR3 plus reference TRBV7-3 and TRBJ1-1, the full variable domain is GAGVSQTPSNKVTEKGKYVELRCDPISGHTALYWYRQSLGQGPEFLIYFQGTGAADDSGLPNDRFFAVRPEGSVSTLKIQRTERGDSAVYLCASSTSTGFTEAFFGQGTRLTVV.